This T cell receptor (beta chain) was obtained from a study of identical twins. After template switching added a universal primer site, the resulting cDNA carried unique molecular identifiers. One entry per CDR3 protein, called by TCRdb with MiXCR from the 5' RACE reads. Here the sample spans about 660,000 distinct CDR3 sequences, 8.5% to 9% being singletons. All donors were healthy, and all were Caucasian. Turning to this clonotype: Its antigen is not known.

Points from the study as a whole: Invariant MAIT and iNKT cells may have partly biased zero-insertion analyses. Conclusions came from cross-sectional statistical analysis, not from following the same donors.

Germline CDR1 reads MNHNS; CDR2 reads SASEGT. V was clipped by 6 bases and J by 4 bases, with 19 bases between them. This CDR3 spans 16 amino acids. Separately, the same data were catalogued under a study of yellow fever vaccine responses in identical twins.

The origin of this receptor is a woman aged 18-35 years in good health. This chain joins TRBV6-1 and TRBJ2-1; D might be TRBD2 (5 bases). Source material: PBMCs. CDR3 residues: CASRGHEGPPYNEQFF. As DNA, the CDR3 is TGTGCCAGCAGAGGGCACGAGGGCCCCCCATACAATGAGCAGTTCTTC.